The clone carrying this T cell receptor beta chain turned up a few times. Antigen: not known. Amplified TCR beta CDR3 regions came from RNA transcripts. Initially, a first-round RT-PCR of the TCR CDR3 employed the HTBI primer set. One entry per CDR3 protein results from TCRdb running MiXCR on the multiplex PCR reads. The sample carries approximately 530,000 distinct CDR3 sequences, approximately 15% recorded once. This sample stems from a study of T cells in Graves' hyperthyroidism and ophthalmopathy. Cells are PBMCs isolated from more than 8.5 ml of fresh blood. Trimming removed 3 bases from V and 7 bases from J; junction bases left unmatched: 12. The V gene's germline CDR1 is DFQATT and CDR2 SNEGSKA (reference sequence). The CDR3 is 16 residues long. General study results and limits: Blood shared most expanded thyroid clonotypes above 0.001.

The chain employs TRBV20-1 and TRBJ1-6, with 7 bases fitting TRBD1. This clonotype was obtained from a woman aged 18-29 years with Graves' hyperthyroidism. Sequencing used blood. The CDR3 bases are TGCAGTGCTAGCTTGGTCAGGGGGTTTCAAAATTCACCCCTCCACTTT. It is translated as CSASLVRGFQNSPLHF.